Listed below are T cell receptor beta chains from one sample, sequenced in a study of blood T cell repertoires in COVID-19. Using immunoSEQ multiplex PCR, the repertoire was profiled, and TCRdb retains in-frame clones only, with some absent. The sample yields 150,000 to 200,000 clones, around 89% seen once. The source material was peripheral blood. The receptor source for this set is a man over 45 who had recovered from COVID-19. Both conserved end residues are part of each CDR3.

J gene: TRBJ2-4; V gene: TRBV21-1; CDR3 protein: CASSKAKKGVSKNIQYF
J gene: TRBJ1-2; V gene: TRBV6-2/TRBV6-3; CDR3 protein: CASSDPGGKDYGYTF
J gene: TRBJ1-2; V gene: TRBV7-2; CDR3 protein: CASSFPQGARGYTF
J gene: TRBJ1-4; V gene: TRBV7-2; CDR3 protein: CASSLGQRAREKLFF
J gene: TRBJ2-1; V gene: TRBV11-3; CDR3 protein: CASSLGASWLAGGGNEQFF
J gene: TRBJ1-5; V gene: TRBV7-9; CDR3 protein: CASSFSESNQPQHF
J gene: TRBJ2-5; V gene: TRBV11-2; CDR3 protein: CASSTLTGFGETQYF
J gene: TRBJ2-1; V gene: TRBV7-7; CDR3 protein: CASSGATGMEQFF
J gene: TRBJ2-2; V gene: TRBV5-6; CDR3 protein: CASSPLGDRNTGELFF
J gene: TRBJ2-3; V gene: TRBV7-3; CDR3 protein: CASSLGLAGDTQYF
J gene: TRBJ2-5; V gene: TRBV5-6; CDR3 protein: CASSPGLAGGQETQYF
J gene: TRBJ1-4; V gene: TRBV18; CDR3 protein: CASSTQGASNEKLFF
J gene: TRBJ1-1; V gene: TRBV7-2; CDR3 protein: CASSLPPGNTEAFF
J gene: TRBJ2-3; V gene: TRBV28; CDR3 protein: CASSRVVRTDTQYF
J gene: TRBJ1-3; V gene: TRBV7-9; CDR3 protein: CASRNRDYRENTIYF
J gene: TRBJ2-7; V gene: TRBV4-1; CDR3 protein: CASSPQGPHEQYF
J gene: TRBJ1-3; V gene: TRBV7-2; CDR3 protein: CASSVGPGQGNTIYF
J gene: TRBJ2-3; V gene: TRBV9; CDR3 protein: CASSAGGGPDTQYF
J gene: TRBJ1-6; V gene: TRBV19; CDR3 protein: CASSITGEYSPLHF
J gene: TRBJ2-3; V gene: TRBV27; CDR3 protein: CASSYTGTALDTQYF
J gene: TRBJ2-7; V gene: TRBV6-1; CDR3 protein: CASSDTGASSYEQYF
J gene: TRBJ2-2; V gene: TRBV25-1; CDR3 protein: CASSRDRGTIGELFF
J gene: TRBJ2-5; V gene: TRBV10-3; CDR3 protein: CAISGTSGGKYQETQYF
J gene: TRBJ1-3; V gene: TRBV9; CDR3 protein: CASSVAGGSFSGNTIYF
J gene: TRBJ2-5; V gene: TRBV3-1/TRBV3-2; CDR3 protein: CASSQDLDRDETQYF
J gene: TRBJ2-3; V gene: TRBV4-3; CDR3 protein: CASSQEIAGGGTDTQYF
J gene: TRBJ1-2; V gene: TRBV7-9; CDR3 protein: CASSPTIGIHGYTF
J gene: TRBJ1-2; V gene: TRBV7-6; CDR3 protein: CASSSGQRGGYGYTF
J gene: TRBJ1-1; V gene: TRBV2; CDR3 protein: CASSPGSMNTEAFF
J gene: TRBJ1-6; V gene: TRBV25-1; CDR3 protein: CASSELGGFNSPLHF
J gene: TRBJ2-7; V gene: TRBV3-1/TRBV3-2; CDR3 protein: CASSQGLAGRYEQYF
J gene: TRBJ1-5; V gene: TRBV28; CDR3 protein: CASIQWGQGSNQPQHF
J gene: TRBJ2-1; V gene: TRBV6-2/TRBV6-3; CDR3 protein: CASSKQGSRDEQFF
J gene: TRBJ1-5; V gene: TRBV7-6; CDR3 protein: CASSQSGGQPQHF
J gene: TRBJ1-2; V gene: TRBV6-4; CDR3 protein: CASSVGTGGNYGYTF
J gene: TRBJ2-7; V gene: TRBV5-1; CDR3 protein: CASSLELSYEQYF
J gene: TRBJ1-1; V gene: TRBV28; CDR3 protein: CASEEGPMNTEAFF
J gene: TRBJ2-5; V gene: TRBV7-7; CDR3 protein: CASSRSGGGETQYF
J gene: TRBJ1-1; V gene: TRBV14; CDR3 protein: CASSQVREKAFF
J gene: TRBJ1-5; V gene: TRBV27; CDR3 protein: CASSLGGAGNQPQHF
J gene: TRBJ2-2; V gene: TRBV2; CDR3 protein: CASGGLAGGGELFF
J gene: TRBJ1-6; V gene: TRBV6-5; CDR3 protein: CASSIRQGNSPLHF
J gene: TRBJ1-2; V gene: TRBV4-2; CDR3 protein: CASSQDVNRGMKGYTF
J gene: TRBJ1-1; V gene: TRBV29-1; CDR3 protein: CSAGAGGMNTEAFF
J gene: TRBJ1-5; V gene: TRBV28; CDR3 protein: CASSLAPPGEQPQHF
J gene: TRBJ2-5; V gene: TRBV7-2; CDR3 protein: CASSPLGSSEETQYF
J gene: TRBJ2-1; V gene: TRBV6-5; CDR3 protein: CASCSDRGLYNEQFF
J gene: TRBJ1-1; V gene: TRBV19; CDR3 protein: CASSIPRGNLKTEAFF
J gene: TRBJ2-2; V gene: TRBV6-5; CDR3 protein: CASTLARGSGELFF
J gene: TRBJ2-3; V gene: TRBV7-2; CDR3 protein: CASSSTSGRATDTQYF
J gene: TRBJ2-2; V gene: TRBV30; CDR3 protein: CAWALGGALGVGELFF
J gene: TRBJ2-7; V gene: TRBV5-1; CDR3 protein: CASSSGLAAAYEQYF
J gene: TRBJ1-2; V gene: TRBV18; CDR3 protein: CASSPMTGYGYTF
J gene: TRBJ2-2; V gene: TRBV5-6; CDR3 protein: CASLLANTGELFF
J gene: TRBJ2-7; V gene: TRBV19; CDR3 protein: CASSIAGGYEQYF
J gene: TRBJ1-1; V gene: TRBV29-1; CDR3 protein: CSAEGGQGTFF
J gene: TRBJ1-1; V gene: TRBV7-2; CDR3 protein: CASSLRGQGAGNTEAFF
J gene: TRBJ1-4; V gene: TRBV7-2; CDR3 protein: CASSLGPGTNEKLFF
J gene: TRBJ1-2; V gene: TRBV29-1; CDR3 protein: CSAGQKGGVRSKDYGYTF
J gene: TRBJ2-6; V gene: TRBV4-3; CDR3 protein: CASSQESDVGQGHSGANVLTF